This TCR beta chain was captured by sequencing in a study of CD4 T cells in relation to SARS-CoV-2 and coronaviruses. Study-wide results and limits: This crossreactivity analysis covered spike protein alone, no other viral proteins. Pre-pandemic and post-infection samples never came from the same donor.

This CDR3 is built from 15 residues. V shed 5 bases and J 4 bases; nucleotides not matched to a gene: 6. Germline V lookup: CDR1 MNHNY, CDR2 SVGAGI (reference sequence). Naive and memory CD4+ T cell DNA was deep-sequenced without culture. The assay was immunoSEQ multiplex PCR, and TCRdb's table has in-frame clones only and misses some. The sample includes some 64,000 clones, about 94% seen only once; the top ten take approximately 0.15%. Unexposed donor CD4+ T cells date from about 2011-2018, before the COVID-19 pandemic. In regard to this clone: Its antigen is unknown.

Sequenced: naive CD4+ T cells from PBMCs. Subset in this sample: naive CD4+ T cells isolated by negative enrichment. This chain uses TRBV6-6 with TRBJ2-3; 10 positions match TRBD1. This TCR was recovered from a human donor in good health. In nucleotides, the CDR3 is TGTGCCAGCAGTAACCCGACAGGGGGCTCAGATACGCAGTATTTT. It yields the protein CASSNPTGGSDTQYF.